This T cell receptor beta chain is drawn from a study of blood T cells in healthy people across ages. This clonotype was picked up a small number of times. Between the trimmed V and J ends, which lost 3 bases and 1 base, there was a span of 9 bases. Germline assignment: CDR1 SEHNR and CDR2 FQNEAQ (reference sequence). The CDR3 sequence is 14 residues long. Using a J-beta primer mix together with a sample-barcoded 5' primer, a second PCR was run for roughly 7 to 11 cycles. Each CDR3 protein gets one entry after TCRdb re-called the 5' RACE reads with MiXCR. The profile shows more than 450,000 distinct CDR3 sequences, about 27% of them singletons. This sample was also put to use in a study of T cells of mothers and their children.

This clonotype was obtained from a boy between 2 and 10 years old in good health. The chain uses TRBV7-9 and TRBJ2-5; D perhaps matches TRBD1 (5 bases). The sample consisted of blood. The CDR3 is CASSLSQAQETQYF. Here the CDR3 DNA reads TGTGCCAGCAGCTTGTCACAGGCCCAAGAGACCCAGTACTTC.